This TCR beta chain is drawn from a study of OX40 agonist ivuxolimab in advanced cancers. Across the whole study: Prior checkpoint blockade (anti-PD-1, anti-PD-L1 or anti-CTLA-4) was permitted; approximately 41% had it.

Only in-frame clones appear in the TCRdb table, and some are missing; sequencing was by immunoSEQ multiplex PCR. Of tens of thousands of clones listed, 91% were seen once; the top ten hold approximately 7%. Sequenced here: CD4+ or CD8+ T cells sorted from blood, sampled in a trial of the OX40 agonist ivuxolimab. This TCR was recovered from an adult with an advanced solid tumor such as melanoma, head and neck, liver or kidney cancer.

The CDR3 sequence: CASGQGSEKLFF. In DNA form, the CDR3 reads TGTGCCAGCGGACAGGGCAGCGAAAAACTGTTTTTT. The chain employs TRBV28 and TRBJ1-4; 8 bases line up with TRBD1. This CDR3 region has 12 residues. CDR1 and CDR2 (germline): MDHEN, SYDVKM. J gave up 8 bases and V 8 bases, and 4 bases lay outside the gene matches.